The 14 T cell receptor beta chains given below trace back to one sample, sequenced in a study of cytomegalovirus exposure and HLA in healthy donors. The primer mix had 60 Vbeta and 13 Jbeta primers. Sequencing used immunoSEQ multiplex PCR; TCRdb keeps in-frame clones, though not all of them. This table has 150,000 to 200,000 clones, under 80% appearing once. Material for sequencing was PBMCs. These receptors were obtained from a female donor in good health and CMV-seronegative.

J is TRBJ2-3 and V is TRBV7-3; 7 bases are a match to TRBD2. V was pared by 4 bases and J by 2 bases, with 6 bases of the junction left unmatched. CDR1 and CDR2 (germline): SGHTA, FQGTGA. The length of the CDR3 is 15 residues. As DNA, the CDR3 is TGTGCCAGCAGCTCCCTCGCGGGAGACACAGATACGCAGTATTTT. This sequence encodes CASSSLAGDTDTQYF.

This clone was detected a few times. The chain uses TRBV2 and TRBJ1-1, with TRBD1 matching over 8 bases. The CDR3 consists of 16 residues. Germline CDR1 reads SNHLY; CDR2 reads FYNNEI. J lost 5 bases, V lost 3 bases, and 11 bases had no gene match. CDR3 residues: CASSDSADRGVTEAFF. The CDR3 DNA reads TGTGCCAGCAGTGATTCTGCCGACAGGGGAGTAACTGAAGCTTTCTTT.

V usage is TRBV6-5 and J usage is TRBJ2-3; maybe TRBD2 (6 bases). This CDR3 is 14 amino acids long. The V end was cut by 2 bases, the J end by 6 bases, with 12 bases between. The germline CDR1 and CDR2 sequences are MNHEY and SVGAGI. The chain's CDR3 is CASSYGLSIDTQYF. The CDR3 DNA reads TGTGCCAGCAGTTACGGACTAAGCATTGATACGCAGTATTTT.

The genes are TRBV10-3 and TRBJ1-5; 7 bases are shared with TRBD1. The junction had 6 bases not matched to a gene; V was cut back by 3 bases and J by 1 base. Germline V gene data show CDR1 as ENHRY and CDR2 as SYGVKD. The CDR3 contains 16 residues. In nucleotides, the CDR3 is TGTGCCATCAGTGACTCACCGGGACAGAGCAATCAGCCCCAGCATTTT. The encoded protein is CAISDSPGQSNQPQHF.

This chain links TRBV30 with TRBJ1-6, with D uncertain. V lost 8 bases, J lost 8 bases, and 16 bases lay in between. Germline CDR1 GTSNPN, CDR2 SVGIG (reference sequence). This CDR3 has 13 residues. The CDR3 loop reads CAGNREPDSPLHF. CDR3 DNA: TGTGCCGGTAACCGGGAGCCAGATTCACCCCTCCACTTT.

This chain connects TRBV6-5 to TRBJ2-5, with 8 bases identical to TRBD1. The trim removed 0 bases at V and 5 bases at J, leaving 8 bases unmatched. The CDR3 sequence is 16 residues long. CDR1 and CDR2 from the germline V gene are MNHEY and SVGAGI. The CDR3 coding sequence is TGTGCCAGCAGTTACTCCTTGGGACAGGTGGGCGAGACCCAGTACTTC. It codes for CASSYSLGQVGETQYF.

Remarks on this clone: The likely explanation is a read error, given a far larger clone one base away. The chain combines TRBV6-4 with TRBJ1-1; D is perhaps TRBD2 (7 bases). The J call may be wrong; the DNA end is better matched by TRBJ2-2. This CDR3 has 14 residues. Germline values: CDR1 MRHNA, CDR2 SNTAGT. The CDR3 loop reads CASSDGGDTGELFF. In DNA, the CDR3 is TGTGCCAGCAGTGACGGGGGGGACACCGGCGAGCTGTTTTTT.

The chain combines TRBV5-4 with TRBJ2-2; 8 bases align to TRBD2. Germline CDR1 and CDR2: SGHNT and YYREEE (reference sequence). V lost 5 bases, J lost 6 bases, and 9 bases stayed unmatched. The CDR3 length is 15 residues. This CDR3 is CASRFRGGPPGELFF. The DNA for the CDR3 is TGTGCCAGCAGGTTTCGCGGGGGGCCCCCCGGGGAGCTGTTTTTT.

The V call is TRBV9, the J call TRBJ2-7; 10 bases map to TRBD2. V shed 0 bases and J 3 bases; nucleotides not matched to a gene: 6. Germline V lookup: CDR1 SGDLS, CDR2 YYNGEE. This CDR3 is built from 16 residues. The CDR3: CASSVDTSGAVYEQYF. The CDR3 DNA follows: TGTGCCAGCAGCGTAGATACTAGCGGGGCGGTCTACGAGCAGTACTTC.

The chain is built from TRBV4-3 and TRBJ2-1; 9 bases match TRBD2. J gave up 12 bases and V 0 bases, and 15 bases lay outside the gene matches. The CDR3 has 17 amino acids. CDR1 is LGHNA, CDR2 YSLEER, per germline. The chain's CDR3 is CASSQDTAVAGDLGQFF. Here the CDR3 DNA reads TGCGCCAGCAGCCAAGATACAGCGGTAGCGGGGGACCTTGGGCAGTTCTTC.

The V call is TRBV28, the J call TRBJ2-1; D not resolved. Germline assignment: CDR1 MDHEN and CDR2 SYDVKM. The V end lost 6 bases, the J end lost 0 bases, and 6 bases lay between the germline ends. The CDR3 loop spans 13 amino acids. This chain's CDR3 is CASSPSSYNEQFF. Here the CDR3 DNA reads TGTGCCAGCAGCCCGAGCTCCTACAATGAGCAGTTCTTC.

The chain couples TRBV6-1 to TRBJ2-1; 14 positions match TRBD2. CDR1 MNHNS and CDR2 SASEGT come from the germline V gene. V gave up 2 bases and J gave up 7 bases; unmatched junction bases: 19. The CDR3 spans 21 residues. The CDR3, as DNA: TGTGCCAGCAGTGAACAAATTGGGGGACTAGCGGGGGTAGGCCTAAGGAATGAGCAGTTCTTC. Residues: CASSEQIGGLAGVGLRNEQFF.

The chain uses TRBV2 and TRBJ2-7; 7 bases match TRBD1. Germline CDR1 reads SNHLY; CDR2 reads FYNNEI. The V segment lost 8 bases and the J segment 0 bases; nucleotides outside the gene matches: 4. This CDR3 has 13 amino acids. The CDR3 is CASRDSRSYEQYF. CDR3 coding DNA: TGTGCCAGCCGGGACAGTCGCTCCTACGAGCAGTACTTC.

This chain links TRBV2 with TRBJ1-1, with TRBD1 matching 7 bases. The germline CDR1 and CDR2 sequences are SNHLY and FYNNEI. The CDR3 is 13 residues long. The V gene end was trimmed by 7 bases and the J gene end by 11 bases; junction bases not matched to a gene: 13. The CDR3 spells CASTGTETFRAFF. As DNA, the CDR3 is TGTGCCAGCACCGGGACAGAGACTTTTAGGGCTTTCTTT.